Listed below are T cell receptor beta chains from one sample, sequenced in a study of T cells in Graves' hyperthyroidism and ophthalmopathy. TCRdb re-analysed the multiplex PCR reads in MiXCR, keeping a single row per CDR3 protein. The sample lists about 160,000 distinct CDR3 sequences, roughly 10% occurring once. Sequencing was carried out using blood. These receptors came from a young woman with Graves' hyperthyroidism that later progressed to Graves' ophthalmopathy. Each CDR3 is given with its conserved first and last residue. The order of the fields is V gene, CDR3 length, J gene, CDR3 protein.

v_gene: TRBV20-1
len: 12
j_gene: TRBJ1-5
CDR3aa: CSATGSNQPQHF

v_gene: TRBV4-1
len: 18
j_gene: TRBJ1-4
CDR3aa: CASSAIFGTTATNEKLFF

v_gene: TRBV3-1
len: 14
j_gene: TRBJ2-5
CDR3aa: CASSTGGGAETQYF

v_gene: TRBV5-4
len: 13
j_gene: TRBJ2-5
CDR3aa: CASSLPQQETQYF

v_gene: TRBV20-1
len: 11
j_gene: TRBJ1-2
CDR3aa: CSAREDSGYTF

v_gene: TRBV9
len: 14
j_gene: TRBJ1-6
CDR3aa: CASSLKGRNSPLHF

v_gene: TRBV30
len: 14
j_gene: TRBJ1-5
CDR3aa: CAWSDTAGNQPQHF

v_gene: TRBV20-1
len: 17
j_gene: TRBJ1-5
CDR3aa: CSARDAARPTGIQPQHF

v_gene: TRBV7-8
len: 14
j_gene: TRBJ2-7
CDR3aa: CASSLAPNTYEQYF

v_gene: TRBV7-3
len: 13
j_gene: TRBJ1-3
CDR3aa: CASSLSGGNTIYF

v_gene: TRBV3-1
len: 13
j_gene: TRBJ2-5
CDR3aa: CASSQDSGQTQYF

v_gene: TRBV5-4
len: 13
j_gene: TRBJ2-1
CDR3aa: CASSLGGGDEQFF

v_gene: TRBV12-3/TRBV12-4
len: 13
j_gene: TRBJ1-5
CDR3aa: CASQRDRAQPQHF

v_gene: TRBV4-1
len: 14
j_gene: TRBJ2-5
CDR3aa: CASRKLGGQETQYF